What follows are 25 T cell receptor beta chains derived from one specimen sequenced in a study of T cells in Graves' hyperthyroidism and ophthalmopathy (dated by TCRdb to about 2019). Receptors were amplified or captured by multiplex PCR. Data came from an Illumina HiSeq 2000. Amplification of TCR beta CDR3 regions was carried out from RNA transcripts. For the first round of RT-PCR on the TCR CDR3, the HTBI primer set was used together with the Qiagen OneStep RT-PCR kit. TCRdb reprocessing: public reads trimmed at Q25 with fastp, clones called with MiXCR, in-frame beta chains kept. Entries that share a CDR3 protein sequence are merged under the most common genes and DNA. This sample holds under 750,000 distinct CDR3 sequences; around a sixth were observed only once. Jointly, the top ten make up approximately 15% of the sample. The sample was blood. These receptors came from a woman between 45 and 65 years old with Graves' hyperthyroidism that later progressed to Graves' ophthalmopathy.

This chain connects TRBV6-5 to TRBJ1-2; TRBD1 aligns across 9 bases. In germline, CDR1 is MNHEY, CDR2 SVGAGI. V was clipped by 2 bases and J by 8 bases; unmatched bases: 18. CDR3 length: 18 residues. The CDR3 protein is CASSYHGPGQGRGWGYTF. The CDR3 DNA follows: TGTGCCAGCAGTTACCACGGACCGGGACAGGGCCGAGGATGGGGCTACACCTTC.

The table lists this clonotype with many counts. The V and J genes are TRBV5-1 and TRBJ2-3; possible D gene TRBD1, 5 bases. Looked up from germline, CDR1 is SGHRS and CDR2 is YFSETQ. V lost 0 bases to trimming and J lost 5 bases, with 16 bases between them. The CDR3 runs 16 residues. The CDR3 loop reads CASSLVRALQGDTQYF. In nucleotides, the CDR3 is TGCGCCAGCAGCTTGGTCAGGGCCCTTCAAGGAGATACGCAGTATTTT.

V is TRBV7-6 and J is TRBJ1-5; D is undetermined. The V and J ends lost 1 base and 8 bases respectively, with 9 bases between them. CDR1 SGHVS and CDR2 FNYEAQ come from the germline V gene. The CDR3 has 13 residues. For the CDR3, the DNA is TGTGCCAGCAGCTTAGGTCCAGCAGAGCCCCAGCATTTT. It codes for CASSLGPAEPQHF.

This clonotype was counted ten times or more. The rearrangement links TRBV12-3 or TRBV12-4 to TRBJ2-5; the D call may be TRBD1 or TRBD2 (5 bases each). There are 14 residues in the CDR3. Trimming left V 5 bases short and J 4 bases short, with 14 bases between. The CDR3 nucleotides are TGTGCCAGCAGTCTGGGGGATTCGAGAGAGACCCAGTACTTC. This translates into CASSLGDSRETQYF.

This clonotype has at least ten counts. The V call is TRBV2, the J call TRBJ1-1; D perhaps matches TRBD1 (5 bases). Trimming stripped 6 bases from V and 8 bases from J, with 19 bases between. The length of the CDR3 is 14 residues. Germline V gives CDR1 SNHLY, CDR2 FYNNEI. This chain's CDR3 is CASSAMRGSFEAFF. The CDR3 DNA follows: TGTGCCAGCAGCGCCATGCGGGGGAGTTTCGAAGCTTTCTTT.

V is TRBV24-1 and J is TRBJ2-2; 11 nucleotides match TRBD2. CDR1 and CDR2 (germline): KGHDR, SFDVKD. The CDR3 totals 18 residues. The V segment lost 4 bases and the J segment 1 base; nucleotides outside the gene matches: 7. CDR3 loop: CATSDPTSGARNTGELFF. In DNA form, the CDR3 reads TGTGCCACCAGTGACCCGACTAGCGGGGCGCGGAACACCGGGGAGCTGTTTTTT.

This clonotype occurred many times. The chain combines TRBV6-5 with TRBJ2-7; D is unresolved. Trimming took 0 bases from V and 1 from J, leaving 10 bases between them. CDR3 length equals 15 residues. CDR1 is MNHEY, CDR2 SVGAGI, per germline. CDR3 DNA: TGTGCCAGCAGTTACTCTAGAACAGCATCCTACGAGCAGTACTTC. Protein sequence: CASSYSRTASYEQYF.

This clonotype was recorded many times. This chain joins TRBV20-1 and TRBJ2-5; no clear D. The V and J ends lost 1 base and 5 bases respectively, with 14 bases between them. The CDR3 runs 14 residues. In germline, CDR1 is DFQATT, CDR2 SNEGSKA (reference sequence). For the CDR3, the DNA is TGCAGTGCTAGAGTACTCGGGCGTGAGGAGACCCAGTACTTC. Translation: CSARVLGREETQYF.

This clonotype was counted only a few times. The chain recombines TRBV12-3 or TRBV12-4 with TRBJ1-1, with TRBD1 as a possible D gene (5 bases). This CDR3 has 14 amino acids. Trimming pared 6 bases from V and 5 bases from J, leaving 16 bases between. The CDR3 nucleotides read TGTGCCAGCAGCGAAGACAGCTCTGGGACTGAAGCTTTCTTT. Protein: CASSEDSSGTEAFF.

This clonotype was observed once. The chain recombines TRBV7-9 with TRBJ2-1, with 7 bases matching TRBD2. V shed 2 bases and J 7 bases; nucleotides not matched to a gene: 11. Germline V lookup: CDR1 SEHNR, CDR2 FQNEAQ (reference sequence). This CDR3 contains 16 residues. The DNA for the CDR3 is TGTGCCAGCAGCTTACTTCAGGCGGGAGATGCGAATGAGCAGTTCTTC. This encodes CASSLLQAGDANEQFF.

This clonotype has a handful of counts. The V gene is TRBV5-6, the J gene TRBJ1-2; D might be TRBD1 (6 bases). V was shortened by 5 bases and J by 6 bases, with 20 bases between the two germline ends. CDR1 and CDR2 from the germline V gene are SGHDT and YYEEEE. This CDR3 has 15 amino acids. CDR3 amino acids: CASRWQQGASNGYTF. CDR3 DNA: TGTGCCAGCAGATGGCAACAGGGTGCATCAAATGGCTACACCTTC.

The chain is built from TRBV5-1 and TRBJ2-7; D remains ambiguous. This CDR3 has 14 residues. From germline, CDR1 is SGHRS and CDR2 YFSETQ. Trimming took off 5 bases at V and 0 bases at J, with 12 bases between the two ends. In DNA, the CDR3 is TGCGCCAGCAGTCCCGTCTCGGGCTCCTACGAGCAGTACTTC. Its protein product is CASSPVSGSYEQYF.

This clonotype showed up just a few times. This chain uses TRBV15 with TRBJ2-2; the D gene could be TRBD1 or TRBD2 (6 bases each). The CDR3 has 16 residues. The ends were cut back, 7 bases at V and 2 bases at J, with 17 bases in the middle. Germline V lookup: CDR1 LNHNV, CDR2 YYDKDF (reference sequence). Here the CDR3 reads CATTQVGGHNTGELFF. DNA of the CDR3: TGTGCCACCACCCAGGTGGGGGGCCATAACACCGGGGAGCTGTTTTTT.

The chain employs TRBV11-2 and TRBJ1-1; 9 bases are shared with TRBD1. Losses at the gene ends were 5 bases for V and 0 bases for J; bases not matched to a gene: 10. This CDR3 is built from 17 residues. In germline, CDR1 is SGHAT, CDR2 FQNNGV. This chain's CDR3 is CASSQDVTGGLNTEAFF. For the CDR3, the DNA is TGTGCCAGCAGCCAAGATGTGACAGGGGGATTGAACACTGAAGCTTTCTTT. Complete variable domain (other parts from reference TRBV11-2 and TRBJ1-1): EAGVAQSPRYKIIEKRQSVAFWCNPISGHATLYWYQQILGQGPKLLIQFQNNGVVDDSQLPKDRFSAERLKGVDSTLKIQPAKLEDSAVYLCASSQDVTGGLNTEAFFGQGTRLTVV.

This clonotype occurred many times. The chain couples TRBV11-2 to TRBJ2-1; no clear D gene. Germline assignment: CDR1 SGHAT and CDR2 FQNNGV. With 1 base removed from V and 7 bases from J, the gap between germline ends came to 11 bases. The CDR3 is made up of 14 amino acids. In DNA form, the CDR3 reads TGTGCCAGCAGCTTAGGGACCAGGCAGAATGAGCAGTTCTTC. Protein product: CASSLGTRQNEQFF.

This chain links TRBV6-1 with TRBJ2-5; D perhaps matches TRBD1 (6 bases). V lost 7 bases, J lost 1 base, and 13 bases lay in between. CDR1 and CDR2 from the germline V gene are MNHNS and SASEGT. The CDR3 consists of 14 residues. CDR3 amino acids: CASKIPRGQETQYF. The CDR3, as DNA: TGTGCCAGCAAGATTCCCAGGGGCCAAGAGACCCAGTACTTC.

This clonotype was seen ten or more times. The gene calls are TRBV5-5 and TRBJ1-4; the match to TRBD1 covers 7 bases. Germline V gene lookup returns CDR1 SGHKS and CDR2 YYEKEE (reference sequence). The CDR3 is made up of 17 amino acids. V shed 0 bases, J shed 6 bases, and the junction held 11 bases outside the gene matches. DNA for the CDR3: TGTGCCAGCAGCTTGGACAAGACAGGACAGGCTTATGAAAAACTGTTTTTT. It encodes CASSLDKTGQAYEKLFF.

The genes are TRBV5-4 and TRBJ2-7, with TRBD2 matching over 7 bases. Trimming removed 8 bases from V and 2 bases from J; junction bases left unmatched: 10. CDR1 and CDR2 (germline): SGHNT, YYREEE (reference sequence). The CDR3 sequence is 14 residues long. DNA for the CDR3: TGTGCCAGTAGTTCCGGCGGGGGACCCTACGAGCAGTACTTC. Translation gives CASSSGGGPYEQYF.

The gene calls are TRBV9 and TRBJ2-1, with 9 bases matching TRBD1. The CDR3 spans 16 residues. The V segment lost 1 base and the J segment 12 bases; nucleotides outside the gene matches: 14. From germline, CDR1 is SGDLS and CDR2 YYNGEE. The CDR3, as DNA: TGTGCCAGCAGCGTATCTCCGGGACAGGGATCGGTCTCGCAGTTCTTC. It translates to CASSVSPGQGSVSQFF.

The chain combines TRBV20-1 with TRBJ1-2, with TRBD1 as a possible D gene (5 bases). CDR3 size: 15 residues. The germline V gene encodes CDR1 DFQATT and CDR2 SNEGSKA (reference sequence). Trimming cost V 1 base and J 2 bases, with 14 bases left between them. The CDR3 protein is CSARVIGWGNYGYTF. The CDR3 bases are TGCAGTGCTAGAGTAATAGGGTGGGGGAACTATGGCTACACCTTC.

This clonotype came up many times. The rearrangement joins TRBV11-3 to TRBJ2-1; D gene unclear. Germline CDR1 reads SGHNT; CDR2 reads YENEEA. The CDR3 has 13 residues. V was clipped by 5 bases and J by 10 bases, with 15 bases between them. The CDR3 reads CASSQRTGNEQFF. The CDR3 DNA reads TGTGCCAGCAGCCAACGGACGGGCAACGAGCAGTTCTTC.

This clonotype has ten or more counts. The rearrangement links TRBV11-2 to TRBJ2-5, with 8 positions matching TRBD1. Losses at the gene ends were 5 bases for V and 2 bases for J; bases not matched to a gene: 10. Germline-derived CDR1 and CDR2 are SGHAT and FQNNGV. This CDR3 is built from 16 residues. Here the CDR3 DNA reads TGTGCCAGCAGCACGCCGTTACAGGGGGGTCAAGAGACCCAGTACTTC. Protein: CASSTPLQGGQETQYF.

The rearrangement joins TRBV10-3 to TRBJ1-5; D unresolved. There are 13 residues in the CDR3. V was trimmed by 2 bases and J by 4 bases, leaving 6 bases between them. The germline gives CDR1 ENHRY, CDR2 SYGVKD. CDR3 sequence reads: CAISEPGNQPQHF. As DNA, the CDR3 is TGTGCCATCAGTGAGCCAGGTAATCAGCCCCAGCATTTT.

This clonotype was observed at least ten times. This chain uses TRBV20-1 with TRBJ2-5, with a tentative D call TRBD1 (5 bases). The germline gives CDR1 DFQATT, CDR2 SNEGSKA (reference sequence). Between the trimmed V and J ends, which lost 2 bases and 1 base, there was a span of 5 bases. This CDR3 comprises 12 residues. CDR3 protein: CSARQGQETQYF. CDR3 bases: TGCAGTGCTAGACAGGGCCAAGAGACCCAGTACTTC.

This clonotype was seen repeatedly, ten times or more. The chain joins TRBV20-1 to TRBJ2-3; D may correspond to TRBD1 or TRBD2 (6 bases each). Per germline, CDR1 DFQATT and CDR2 SNEGSKA (reference sequence). V was trimmed by 3 bases and J by 1 base, leaving 8 bases between them. The CDR3 contains 13 residues. CDR3 amino acids: CSASGGGTDTQYF. In DNA form, the CDR3 reads TGCAGTGCTAGCGGGGGCGGCACAGATACGCAGTATTTT.